Presented here are 3 T cell receptor beta chains from one specimen sequenced in a study of cytomegalovirus exposure and HLA in healthy donors (dated by TCRdb to the late 2010s). Receptors were amplified or captured by the immunoSEQ multiplex PCR assay. A mixture of 60 forward primers for TCR Vbeta segments and 13 reverse primers for TCR Jbeta segments was used in the multiplex PCR. TCRdb provides this immuneACCESS table in a form limited to in-frame rearrangements. Some clones are lacking; in checked studies, under half of them reflect an unresolved V gene, and why the rest are absent is not known. The sample table contains approximately 150,000 clones; only one count was recorded for about four fifths of them. The ten largest make up around 4.3% of the sample. Sample: PBMCs. These receptor sequences come from a man in his forties or fifties in good health and CMV-seronegative.

This clone was observed a handful of times. The V call is TRBV27, the J call TRBJ1-5; D ambiguous. The V end lost 10 bases, the J end lost 0 bases, and 16 bases lay between the germline ends. This CDR3 contains 15 residues. Germline loops: CDR1 MNHEY, CDR2 SMNVEV (reference sequence). CDR3 protein: CATAGRGSSNQPQHF. The CDR3 bases are TGTGCCACCGCGGGGAGAGGGTCTAGCAATCAGCCCCAGCATTTT.

V is TRBV5-1 and J is TRBJ1-1; 7 bases map to TRBD1. V lost 3 bases to trimming and J lost 2 bases; unmatched junction nucleotides: 7. The CDR3 totals 15 residues. Germline V gene data show CDR1 as SGHRS and CDR2 as YFSETQ. CDR3: CASSSTGVDNTEAFF. The CDR3 DNA reads TGCGCCAGCAGCTCTACAGGGGTGGATAACACTGAAGCTTTCTTT. Full variable domain (remainder filled in from reference TRBV5-1 and TRBJ1-1): KAGVTQTPRYLIKTRGQQVTLSCSPISGHRSVSWYQQTPGQGLQFLFEYFSETQRNKGNFPGRFSGRQFSNSRSEMNVSTLELGDSALYLCASSSTGVDNTEAFFGQGTRLTVV.

This sequence joins TRBV30 and TRBJ2-7; weak D call: TRBD2 (6 bases). CDR1 is GTSNPN and CDR2 is SVGIG in the germline V gene (reference sequence). Trimming removed 4 bases from V and 7 bases from J, with 20 bases in between. The CDR3 totals 14 residues. CDR3 residues: CAWTPGTALGEQYF. As DNA, the CDR3 is TGTGCCTGGACGCCGGGGACTGCGCTGGGGGAGCAGTACTTC.